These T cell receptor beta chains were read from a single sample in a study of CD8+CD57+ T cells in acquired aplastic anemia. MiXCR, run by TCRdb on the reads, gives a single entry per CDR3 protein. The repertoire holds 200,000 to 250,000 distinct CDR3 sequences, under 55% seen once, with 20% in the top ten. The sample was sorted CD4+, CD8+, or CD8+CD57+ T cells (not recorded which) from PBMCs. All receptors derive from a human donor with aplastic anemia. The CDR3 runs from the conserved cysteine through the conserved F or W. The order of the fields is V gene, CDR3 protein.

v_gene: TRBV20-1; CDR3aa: CSARMALSYEQYF
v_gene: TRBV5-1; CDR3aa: CASSTGHPNQPQHF
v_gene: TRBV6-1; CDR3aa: CASSGLAGITGELFF
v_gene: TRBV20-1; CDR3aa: CSAPPGLAGQPYGYTF
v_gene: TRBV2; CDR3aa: CASSAPEHEGVTDTQYF
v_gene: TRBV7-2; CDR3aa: CASSLWTIDTDTQYF
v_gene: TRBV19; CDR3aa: CASSLTWGGQPQHF
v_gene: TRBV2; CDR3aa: CASSWPPHGGESETQYF
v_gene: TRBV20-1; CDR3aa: CSARPGLAGSTDTQYF
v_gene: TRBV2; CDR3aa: CASSRQDYEQYF